This TCR beta chain was recorded in a study of monozygotic twins with inflammatory bowel disease. Findings of the study overall: Those with IBD had lower TCRbeta diversity (inverse Simpson) than their healthy co-twins did. A lone strong IBD-associated signal or clonotype found no support. Distinguishing T cell subtypes was not possible. Limited statistical power may explain no repertoire similarity difference between concordant and discordant twins.

Reprocessing the 5' RACE reads, TCRdb reports a single entry for every CDR3 protein and omits DNA. Its table records around 150,000 distinct CDR3 sequences. The CDR3 sequence is 15 residues long. The V gene's germline CDR1 is MNHEY and CDR2 SVGAGI. Turning to this clonotype: Its antigen remains unidentified.

The chain carries TRBV6-5 and TRBJ1-1; lacking DNA, the TRBD1 call made by TCRdb goes unchecked. The sequenced sample consisted of blood. The TCR comes from a human donor with ulcerative colitis or Crohn's disease, or a healthy co-twin of an affected twin (not recorded which). The CDR3 is CASSSASTGNTQAFF.